Shown below are 5 T cell receptor beta chains from a single sample sequenced in a study of T cells in Graves' hyperthyroidism and ophthalmopathy. Researchers took RNA transcripts and amplified the TCR beta CDR3 regions from them. The HTBI primer set was used in a first-round RT-PCR of the TCR CDR3. In TCRdb, the multiplex PCR reads were re-called with MiXCR into one record per CDR3 protein. The sample lists about 690,000 distinct CDR3 sequences, 17% seen once, with 15% to 19% in the top ten. Sequenced sample: blood. The source of these receptors is a man aged 50-59 years with Graves' hyperthyroidism.

The chain joins TRBV27 to TRBJ2-7, with D perhaps given as TRBD1 or TRBD2 (5 bases each). CDR3 length equals 13 residues. V was shortened by 6 bases and J by 3 bases, with 12 bases between the two germline ends. Germline V gene lookup returns CDR1 MNHEY and CDR2 SMNVEV (reference sequence). In DNA form, the CDR3 reads TGTGCCAGCAGCGGGACCGTAGTCTACGAGCAGTACTTC. As protein: CASSGTVVYEQYF.

This rearrangement joins TRBV19 to TRBJ2-7, with 7 bases lining up with TRBD2. Trimming removed 3 bases from V and 1 base from J; junction bases left unmatched: 6. Germline CDR1 reads LNHDA; CDR2 reads SQIVND (reference sequence). This CDR3 is built from 15 residues. CDR3 in amino acids: CASSIALAASYEQYF. Written as DNA, the CDR3 is TGTGCCAGTAGTATCGCCCTAGCGGCTTCCTACGAGCAGTACTTC.

This clonotype was counted ten times or more. CDR3 loop: CSADGLTYEQYF. CDR3 bases: TGCAGTGCCGACGGACTCACCTACGAGCAGTACTTC. V gene TRBV20-1 combines with J gene TRBJ2-7, with a possible D match to TRBD2 (5 bases). CDR3 length: 12 amino acids. The germline V and J ends were trimmed by 6 bases and 2 bases, with 11 bases remaining between them. The germline CDR1 and CDR2 sequences are DFQATT and SNEGSKA (reference sequence).

The gene calls are TRBV6-2 or TRBV6-3 and TRBJ2-7; 13 bases line up with TRBD2. V lost 2 bases to trimming and J lost 0 bases; unmatched junction nucleotides: 4. CDR3 length: 17 amino acids. Per the germline V gene, CDR1 is MNHEY and CDR2 is SVGEGT. The CDR3 spells CASSYKTSGRNSYEQYF. CDR3 nucleotides: TGTGCCAGCAGTTACAAGACTAGCGGGAGGAACTCCTACGAGCAGTACTTC.

This chain connects TRBV30 to TRBJ2-2; D not resolved. Germline lookup yields CDR1 GTSNPN and CDR2 SVGIG (reference sequence). The CDR3 extends over 12 amino acids. V lost 3 bases and J lost 6, with 8 bases in between. In DNA, the CDR3 is TGTGCCTGGAGGTGGGGATCCGGGGAGCTGTTTTTT. Protein: CAWRWGSGELFF.